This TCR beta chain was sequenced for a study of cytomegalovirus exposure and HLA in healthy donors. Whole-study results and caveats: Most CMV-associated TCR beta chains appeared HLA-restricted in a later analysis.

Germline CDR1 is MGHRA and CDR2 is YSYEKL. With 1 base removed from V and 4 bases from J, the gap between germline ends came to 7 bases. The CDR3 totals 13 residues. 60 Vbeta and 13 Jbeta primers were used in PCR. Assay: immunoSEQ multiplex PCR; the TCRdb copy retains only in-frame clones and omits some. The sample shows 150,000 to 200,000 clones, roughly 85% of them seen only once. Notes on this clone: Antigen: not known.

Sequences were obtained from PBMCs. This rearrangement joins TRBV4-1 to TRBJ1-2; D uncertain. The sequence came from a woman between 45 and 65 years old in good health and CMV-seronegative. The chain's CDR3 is CASSQALSYGYTF. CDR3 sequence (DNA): TGCGCCAGCAGCCAAGCTCTGAGCTATGGCTACACCTTC.